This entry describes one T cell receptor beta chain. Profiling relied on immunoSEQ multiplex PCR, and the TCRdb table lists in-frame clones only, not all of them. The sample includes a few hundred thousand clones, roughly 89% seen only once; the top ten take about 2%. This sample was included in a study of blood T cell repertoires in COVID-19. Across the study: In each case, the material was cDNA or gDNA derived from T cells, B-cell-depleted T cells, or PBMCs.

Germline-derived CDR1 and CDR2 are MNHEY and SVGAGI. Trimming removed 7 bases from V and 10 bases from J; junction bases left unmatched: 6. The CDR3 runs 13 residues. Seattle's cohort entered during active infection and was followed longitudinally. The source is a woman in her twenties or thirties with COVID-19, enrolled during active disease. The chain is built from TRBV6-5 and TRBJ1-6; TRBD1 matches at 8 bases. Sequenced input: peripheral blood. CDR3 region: CASNQGARSPLHF. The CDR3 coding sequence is TGTGCCAGCAATCAGGGGGCGAGGTCACCCCTCCACTTT.